The T cell receptor (beta chain) described here comes from a study of blood T cell repertoires in COVID-19. Overall study: Sample material is recorded as cDNA or gDNA derived from T cells, B-cell-depleted T cells, or PBMCs.

Source study methods: Researchers report that nucleated cell counts were estimated from reference gene primer amplification. The assay was immunoSEQ multiplex PCR, and TCRdb's table has in-frame clones only and misses some. That table gives V, J and clone size, and the DNA gave D and trimming. The sample holds 50,000 to 70,000 clones, roughly nine tenths seen once. The germline gives CDR1 MGHRA, CDR2 YSYEKL. Trimming removed 4 bases at V and 2 bases at J, with 12 bases between. The CDR3 is 15 residues long. Sequenced input: peripheral blood. The chain combines TRBV4-1 with TRBJ1-3; no firm D call. This TCR was recovered from a woman between 65 and 79 years old with active COVID-19. The CDR3 region is CASSPTVEPGNTIYF. The DNA for the CDR3 is TGCGCCAGCAGCCCTACTGTAGAACCTGGAAACACCATATATTTT.